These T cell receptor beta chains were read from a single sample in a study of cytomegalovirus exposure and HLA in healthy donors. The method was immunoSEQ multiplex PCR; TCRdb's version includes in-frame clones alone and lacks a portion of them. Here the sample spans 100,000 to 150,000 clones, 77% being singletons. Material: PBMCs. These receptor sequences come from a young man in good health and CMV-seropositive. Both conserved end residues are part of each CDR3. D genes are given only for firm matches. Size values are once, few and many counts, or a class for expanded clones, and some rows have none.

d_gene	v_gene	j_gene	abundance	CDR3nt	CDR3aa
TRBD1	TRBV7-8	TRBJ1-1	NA	TGTGCCAGCAGCTTAAGATCCCTGGGACAGATGAACACTGAAGCTTTCTTT	CASSLRSLGQMNTEAFF
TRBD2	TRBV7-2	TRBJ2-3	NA	TGTGCCAGCAGCTTAGCTGTGACTAGCGTGGATACGCAGTATTTT	CASSLAVTSVDTQYF
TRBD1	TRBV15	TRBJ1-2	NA	TGTGCCACCAGCACCACAGGGGGCGTCTATGGCTACACCTTC	CATSTTGGVYGYTF
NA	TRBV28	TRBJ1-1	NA	TGTGCCAGCAGTCCCCCGGTAACGGGAGAAGCTTTCTTT	CASSPPVTGEAFF
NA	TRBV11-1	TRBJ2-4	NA	TGTGCCAGCAGCTCCGACAGGTCAAAAAACATTCAGTACTTC	CASSSDRSKNIQYF
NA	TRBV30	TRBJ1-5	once	TGTGCCTGGAGTGGCCCTAGCAGCAATCAGCCCCAGCATTTT	CAWSGPSSNQPQHF
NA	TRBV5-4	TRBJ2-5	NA	TGTGCCAGCAGCTTCAAGACGGAGAAACTCCAAGAGACCCAGTACTTC	CASSFKTEKLQETQYF
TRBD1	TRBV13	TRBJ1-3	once	TGTGCCAGCAGCGGAGACAGGGTATCTGGAAACACCATATATTTT	CASSGDRVSGNTIYF
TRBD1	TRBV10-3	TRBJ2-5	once	TGTGCCATCAGTGGGACAGGGGCAGGGGAGACCCAGTACTTC	CAISGTGAGETQYF
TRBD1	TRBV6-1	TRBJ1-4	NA	TGTGCCAGCAGTGATTACAGGGGGAGCTCGGATGAAAAACTGTTTTTT	CASSDYRGSSDEKLFF
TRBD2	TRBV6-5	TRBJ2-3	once	TGTGCCAGCAGTTCCAGCGGGGGGTACACAGATACGCAGTATTTT	CASSSSGGYTDTQYF
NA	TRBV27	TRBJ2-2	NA	TGTGCCAGCAGTTTATGGGCCCCCAGCCAGCTGAACACCGGGGAGCTGTTTTTT	CASSLWAPSQLNTGELFF
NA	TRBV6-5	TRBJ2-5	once	TGTGCCAGCAGTTACGTCTGGCTAGGGGTGAAGACCCAGTACTTC	CASSYVWLGVKTQYF
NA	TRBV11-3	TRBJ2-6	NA	TGTGCCAGCAGTACACAGGGCTCTGGGGCCAACGTCCTGACTTTC	CASSTQGSGANVLTF
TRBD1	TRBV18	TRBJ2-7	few	TGTGCCAGCTCAGGACAGGGTTACGAGCAGTACTTC	CASSGQGYEQYF
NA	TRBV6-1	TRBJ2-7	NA	TGTGCCAGCAGCAGGGGGGCTATAGCCTACGAGCAGTACTTC	CASSRGAIAYEQYF
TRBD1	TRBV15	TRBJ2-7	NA	TGTGCCACCAGCAGGGCCCGACAGGGTTACTACGAGCAGTACTTC	CATSRARQGYYEQYF
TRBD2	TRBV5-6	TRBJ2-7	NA	TGTGCCAGCAGCTTGCGGGCGGGAGAGTCCTACGAGCAGTACTTC	CASSLRAGESYEQYF
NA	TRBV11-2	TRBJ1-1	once	TGTGCCAGCAGCCGCGGACAGGAAGCTTTCTTT	CASSRGQEAFF
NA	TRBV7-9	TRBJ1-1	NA	TGTGCCAGCAGCTTAATAGTGAACACTGAAGCTTTCTTT	CASSLIVNTEAFF
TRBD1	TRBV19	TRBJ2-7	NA	TGTGCCAGTAGTATAGGTCCGGCAGGGGGTTCCTACGAGCAGTACTTC	CASSIGPAGGSYEQYF
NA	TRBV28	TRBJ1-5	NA	TGTGCCAGCACGGGACAACGCAATCAGCCCCAGCATTTT	CASTGQRNQPQHF
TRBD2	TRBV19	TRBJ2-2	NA	TGTGCCAGTAGTAGACTAGCGGGAAACACCGGGGAGCTGTTTTTT	CASSRLAGNTGELFF
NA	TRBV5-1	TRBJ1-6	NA	TGCGCCAGCAGAGAAACAGGGTTCCGCGATTCACCCCTCCACTTT	CASRETGFRDSPLHF
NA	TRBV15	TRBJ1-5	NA	TGTGCCACCAGCAGAGACGGACTTAGCAATCAGCCCCAGCATTTT	CATSRDGLSNQPQHF